One sample yielded the 15 T cell receptor beta chains listed below, sequenced in a study of metastatic and nonmetastatic thyroid tumors. Using MiXCR, TCRdb re-called clones from the PCR reads. The table includes about 28,000 clones, around 15% detected once. All patients reached thyroid surgery having received no treatment beforehand. What was sequenced was blood. The origin of the receptors is a female donor with papillary thyroid cancer or a benign thyroid nodule (not recorded which). Some clones in this sample may be carry-over from other donors' samples.

The sample holds many counts of this clone. The V gene is TRBV7-9, the J gene TRBJ2-1; possibly TRBD1 or TRBD2 for D (6 bases each). The CDR3 is 15 amino acids. Germline CDR1 reads SEHNR; CDR2 reads FQNEAQ (reference sequence). The V gene lost 1 base and the J gene lost 4 bases, with 11 bases spanning the gap. CDR3 region: CASSLGGAFYNEQFF. DNA of the CDR3: TGTGCCAGCAGCTTAGGGGGGGCTTTTTACAATGAGCAGTTCTTC.

The rearrangement uses TRBV7-9 and TRBJ2-7; D gene uncertain. The CDR3 spans 13 residues. V lost 1 base, J lost 5 bases, and 9 bases lay in between. The germline CDR1 and CDR2 sequences are SEHNR and FQNEAQ (reference sequence). CDR3 residues: CASSLGPADEQYF. The CDR3 coding sequence is TGTGCCAGCAGCTTAGGTCCCGCAGACGAGCAGTACTTC.

The table lists this clone with many counts. V is TRBV7-9 and J is TRBJ2-5, with 9 bases that match TRBD1. The V and J ends lost 7 bases and 4 bases, in that order; junction bases with no gene match: 13. The germline CDR1 and CDR2 sequences are SEHNR and FQNEAQ (reference sequence). The CDR3 extends over 16 amino acids. The CDR3 protein is CASITGTGWRGETQYF. The CDR3 bases are TGTGCCAGCATCACCGGGACAGGGTGGAGGGGAGAGACCCAGTACTTC. Using reference TRBV7-9 and TRBJ2-5 for the parts outside the CDR3, the full variable domain is DTGVSQNPRHKITKRGQNVTFRCDPISEHNRLYWYRQTLGQGPEFLTYFQNEAQLEKSRLLSDRFSAERPKGSFSTLEIQRTEQGDSAMYLCASITGTGWRGETQYFGPGTRLLVL.

This chain joins TRBV30 and TRBJ1-5; D is unclear. CDR3 length: 12 residues. V was cut by 8 bases and J by 11 bases, with 19 bases left in between. Germline V gene lookup returns CDR1 GTSNPN and CDR2 SVGIG (reference sequence). As DNA, the CDR3 is TGTGCCCCGTCCCGGCTGCAATCAGCCCAGCATTTT. Protein: CAPSRLQSAQHF.

In this sample, this clone turned up a few times. The CDR3 is CSVEEGALEQYF. The CDR3 nucleotides are TGCAGCGTGGAGGAGGGGGCGCTTGAGCAGTACTTC. The V call is TRBV29-1, the J call TRBJ2-7; perhaps TRBD1 as D (7 bases). The V end was cut by 6 bases, the J end by 7 bases, with 16 bases between. This CDR3 is 12 amino acids long. Germline V gives CDR1 SQVTM, CDR2 ANQGSEA.

This clone has at least ten counts. V and J are TRBV7-8 and TRBJ1-1; weak D call: TRBD1 (5 bases). V lost 0 bases to trimming and J lost 10 bases, with 15 bases between them. Germline V gives CDR1 SGHVS, CDR2 FQNEAQ. This CDR3 comprises 14 residues. DNA of the CDR3: TGTGCCAGCAGCTTAGCGCAAGCAAAGGGGTCAGCTTTCTTT. It translates to CASSLAQAKGSAFF.

This clone was counted between two and nine times. This sequence joins TRBV19 and TRBJ2-7; TRBD1 is a possible D gene (6 bases). Trimming removed 9 bases from V and 2 bases from J, with 14 bases in between. The CDR3 covers 13 residues. CDR1 and CDR2 from the germline V gene are LNHDA and SQIVND (reference sequence). The CDR3 region has the DNA TGTGCCAGCGCCCCCGACAGGACCTACGAGCAGTACTTC. This encodes CASAPDRTYEQYF.

With respect to this clone: A read error may explain this, as a much larger clone is one base away. The chain uses TRBV4-3 and TRBJ2-3, with D possibly TRBD2 on 7 matching bases. Looked up from germline, CDR1 is LGHNA and CDR2 is YSLEER. This CDR3 has 16 amino acids. Between the trimmed V and J ends, which lost 8 bases and 2 bases, there was a span of 20 bases. Here the CDR3 reads CASRGAPNLNTDTQYF. In DNA form, the CDR3 reads TGCGCCAGCCGGGGGGCGCCTAACCTCAACACAGATACGCAGTATTTT.

At least ten counts were recorded for this clone. V usage is TRBV24-1 and J usage is TRBJ2-5; D is unresolved. V was cut by 5 bases and J by 7 bases, with 13 bases left in between. The CDR3 contains 13 residues. The germline CDR1 and CDR2 sequences are KGHDR and SFDVKD. The CDR3 DNA sequence: TGTGCCACCAGTGCGGCGGATAAGAGGACCCAGTACTTC. Translation: CATSAADKRTQYF.

In its sample, this clone was seen many times. V and J are TRBV20-1 and TRBJ1-2, with 10 nucleotides matching TRBD1. The CDR3 is made up of 15 amino acids. Germline trimming cut 0 bases from V and 8 bases from J; bases unmatched to any gene: 9. Germline lookup yields CDR1 DFQATT and CDR2 SNEGSKA (reference sequence). CDR3 nucleotides: TGCAGTGCTAGAGAGACCGGGACAGGGGAATTGGGCTACACCTTC. Translation gives CSARETGTGELGYTF.

This clone was counted at least ten times. The junction and the germline gene differ at one end; a read error may be behind it. The chain is built from TRBV2 and TRBJ2-3, with D perhaps TRBD2 (6 bases). The CDR3 runs 13 residues. Germline CDR1 reads SNHLY; CDR2 reads FYNNEI. The DNA for the CDR3 is TGTGCCAGCCACGGGGAGGCAAGGGATAAGCAGTATTTT. Translated: CASHGEARDKQYF.

The chain combines TRBV12-3 or TRBV12-4 with TRBJ2-1, with 10 nucleotides matching TRBD2. V gave up 7 bases and J gave up 10 bases; unmatched junction bases: 7. The CDR3 sequence is 13 residues long. The DNA for the CDR3 is TGTGCCAGCACTACCTTTAGCGGGAGGGAGCAGTTCTTC. Protein product: CASTTFSGREQFF.

The V call is TRBV3-1, the J call TRBJ2-5; D gene unclear. The CDR3 covers 12 residues. Germline V gives CDR1 LGHDT, CDR2 YNNKEL (reference sequence). Trimming stripped 5 bases from V and 5 bases from J, with 9 bases between. Written as DNA, the CDR3 is TGTGCCAGCAGCTCACGACCGGAGACCCAGTACTTC. Translated, it gives CASSSRPETQYF.

A few counts support this clone. Being one base from a much bigger clone, this may be a read error. In DNA, the CDR3 is TGTGCCAGTATCTCGGACAGCAACTATGGCTACACCTTC. Amino acids: CASISDSNYGYTF. The chain uses TRBV19 and TRBJ1-2; possibly TRBD1 for D (6 bases). The germline V gene encodes CDR1 LNHDA and CDR2 SQIVND (reference sequence). This CDR3 comprises 13 residues. Trimming stripped 7 bases from V and 2 bases from J, with 11 bases between. The variable domain in full, with the rest retrieved from reference TRBV19 and TRBJ1-2, is DGGITQSPKYLFRKEGQNVTLSCEQNLNHDAMYWYRQDPGQGLRLIYYSQIVNDFQKGDIAEGYSVSREKKESFPLTVTSAQKNPTAFYLCASISDSNYGYTFGSGTRLTVV.

About this clone: The same CDR3 arises from other DNA sequences in this sample as well. The chain carries TRBV7-8 and TRBJ1-1, with TRBD1 matching 9 bases. The junction had 8 bases not matched to a gene; V was cut back by 5 bases and J by 7 bases. Germline CDR1 is SGHVS and CDR2 is FQNEAQ. There are 14 residues in the CDR3. For the CDR3, the DNA is TGTGCCAGCAGCCCCCGGACAGGGGTTTTTGAAGCTTTCTTT. This gives the protein CASSPRTGVFEAFF.